This T cell receptor (beta chain) was captured in a study of blood T cell repertoires in COVID-19. The overall study: COVID-19 samples collected from the United States, Italy and Spain covered acute and convalescent phases. Sources were T cells, B-cell-depleted T cells, or PBMCs; the material itself was cDNA or gDNA.

Per the authors' pipeline: Amplification of reference gene primers was used by the study to estimate nucleated cell counts. Produced via immunoSEQ multiplex PCR; TCRdb's table is partial and in-frame only. For V, J and clone size, that table is used; D and trimming come from the DNA. The table lists some 22,000 clones, around 86% of them singletons. This TCR was sampled from a woman of 80 years or more with acute or convalescent COVID-19. The sample was peripheral blood.

DNA for the CDR3: TGCGCCAGCAGCGGGACAGGGGGGAGCAATCAGCCCCAGCATTTT. Translating gives CASSGTGGSNQPQHF. The V call is TRBV10-2, the J call TRBJ1-5; 11 nucleotides line up with TRBD1. Germline V lookup: CDR1 WSHSY, CDR2 SAAADI. Unmatched junction bases numbered 2, after V lost 6 bases and J lost 1 base. The CDR3 totals 15 residues.